This T cell receptor (beta chain) was captured in a study of blood T cell repertoires in COVID-19. Study-wide background: Material from acute and convalescent COVID-19 was sourced from the United States, Italy and Spain. T cells, B-cell-depleted T cells, or PBMCs supplied cDNA or gDNA.

Under the authors' procedure: From reference gene primer amplification, estimates of nucleated cell counts were derived. Produced via immunoSEQ multiplex PCR; TCRdb's table is partial and in-frame only. D and trimming come from the DNA, and the V and J calls and clone size come from that table. Seen here are some 200,000 clones, 85% to 90% observed once, and the top ten hold roughly 4.2%. V was trimmed by 5 bases and J by 0 bases, leaving 13 bases between them. CDR1 is SGHVS, CDR2 FQNEAQ, per germline. This CDR3 is built from 15 residues. Sequenced: peripheral blood. The clonotype was recovered from a man aged 50 to 59 with acute or convalescent COVID-19. The chain carries TRBV7-8 and TRBJ1-1; unclear D gene. The CDR3 region has the DNA TGTGCCAGCAGCGCTAGGCGCCGGGTGAACACTGAAGCTTTCTTT. Its translation is CASSARRRVNTEAFF.